This TCR beta chain was sequenced during a study of T cell responses to AZD1222 COVID-19 vaccine (dated by TCRdb to the early 2020s). Study-wide context: TCR sequencing was performed for 230 to 250 trial participants, of whom 200 to 220 were given two doses of AZD1222 and some 26 were given two doses of MenACWY control vaccine. Trial participants were enrolled by age into subgroups of 18-55, 56-69 and 70-plus years, and 148, 28 and 57 TCR-sequenced participants, respectively, were included in these subgroups.

What the study reported, not specific to this receptor: In the small 56-69-year group, the increase in depth fell short of significance, most likely because of low power. Only five to seven AZD1222 recipients were SARS-CoV-2 seropositive at baseline, limiting conclusions about previously exposed vaccinees. Because no day 14 peak-response samples were available, the repertoires could be characterized only after the peak T cell response. CD4 TCRs associated with the vaccine covered the entire spike protein, and the dominant responses were in regions 160-218 and 743-854. Nearly half of unique spike-specific TCRs reportedly recognized epitopes outside regions mutated in the B.1.351 and B.1.1.7 variants. Spike-specific TCR breadth and depth rose significantly after two AZD1222 doses compared with day 0 and with MenACWY recipients. Participants were mostly white British, with more females than males. The authors suggested clonal diversity may have been underestimated.

The CDR3 sequence holds 13 residues, the cysteine and phenylalanine included. Just the 39-base CDR3 DNA is kept, in frame starting at base 1. V is cut by 8 bases and J by 4 bases, and the space between the germline ends is 13 bases. The germline V gene specifies MNHEY as CDR1 and SVGAGI as CDR2. The CDR3 regions of human TCRbeta chains were analyzed by immunosequencing. The study's processing was this. Repertoire TCRs were matched against a reference library of SARS-CoV-2-specific TCRs generated with the MIRA antigen-specificity platform. Breadth meant the fraction of unique TCRs that were SARS-CoV-2-associated, whereas depth meant the fraction of total T cells that were SARS-CoV-2-associated. Using the MIRA data, every spike-specific TCR was mapped to the spike region that the TCR reacted to and assigned to either a CD4 or a CD8 class. Log10-transformed breadth and depth values were compared by one-way ANOVA with Sidak's multiple comparisons tests. What TCRdb holds here is the immuneACCESS table cut down to in-frame rearrangements. Part of the clones is not present; checked against another copy, under half of the missing clones reflect an unresolved V gene, and the others are unexplained. The V and J calls and the clone size are those of that table, but D and trimming were determined from the DNA. The sample data list about 130,000 clones, and 89% of these were observed just once. The top ten clonotypes cover approximately 9.8% of the sample.

A remark on this clone: Which antigen it targets is not known. The record has no base qualities; no much larger clone is one base away.

The time point label corresponds to: about 28 days (+/-7) after the second vaccine dose. AZD1222 recipients whose second dose came at about 4 weeks and those whose second dose came at about 12 weeks were combined into one group, since spike-specific TCR depth and breadth did not differ between the two schedules. Samples from vaccinated people were obtained from the UK trials COV001 and COV002, which included a single-blind randomized controlled phase 2/3 trial of AZD1222 (ChAdOx1 nCoV-19) in healthy adults. For TCRbeta chain sequencing, PBMC samples were collected from trial participants at day 0 and at day 28 after the second dose.

Recombination connected TRBV6-5 to TRBJ2-3; a tentative D call is TRBD2 (7 bases match). This sample comprised peripheral blood, obtained 28 days after the second AZD1222 dose. The origin of this receptor is an adult who received the AZD1222 COVID-19 vaccine. CDR3 protein: CASQGEGADTQYF. In nucleotides, the sequence is TGTGCCAGCCAAGGGGAGGGGGCAGATACGCAGTATTTT.